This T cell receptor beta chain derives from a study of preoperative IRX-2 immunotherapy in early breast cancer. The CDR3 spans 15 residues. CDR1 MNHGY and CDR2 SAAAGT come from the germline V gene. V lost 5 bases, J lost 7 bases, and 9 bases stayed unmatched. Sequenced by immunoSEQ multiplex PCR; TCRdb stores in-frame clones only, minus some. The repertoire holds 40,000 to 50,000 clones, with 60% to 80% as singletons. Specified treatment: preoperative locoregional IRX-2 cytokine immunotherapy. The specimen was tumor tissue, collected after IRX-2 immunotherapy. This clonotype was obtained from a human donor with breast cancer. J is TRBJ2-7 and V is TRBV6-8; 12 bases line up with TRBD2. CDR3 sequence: CASSPLAGGPGEQYF. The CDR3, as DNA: TGTGCCAGCAGTCCCCTAGCGGGAGGGCCGGGTGAGCAGTACTTC.